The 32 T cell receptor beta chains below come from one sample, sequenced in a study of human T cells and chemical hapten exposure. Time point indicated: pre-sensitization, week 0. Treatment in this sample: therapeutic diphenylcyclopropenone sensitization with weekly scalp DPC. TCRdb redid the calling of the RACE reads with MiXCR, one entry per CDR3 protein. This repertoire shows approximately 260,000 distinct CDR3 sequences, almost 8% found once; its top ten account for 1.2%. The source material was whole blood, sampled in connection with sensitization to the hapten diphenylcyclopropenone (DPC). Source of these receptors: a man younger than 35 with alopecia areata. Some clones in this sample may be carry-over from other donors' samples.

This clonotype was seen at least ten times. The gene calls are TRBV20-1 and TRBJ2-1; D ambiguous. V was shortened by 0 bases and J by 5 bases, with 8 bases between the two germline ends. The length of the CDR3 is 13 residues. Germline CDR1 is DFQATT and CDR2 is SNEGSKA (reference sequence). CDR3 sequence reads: CSAREQSNNEQFF. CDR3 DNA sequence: TGCAGTGCTAGAGAACAGAGCAACAATGAGCAGTTCTTC.

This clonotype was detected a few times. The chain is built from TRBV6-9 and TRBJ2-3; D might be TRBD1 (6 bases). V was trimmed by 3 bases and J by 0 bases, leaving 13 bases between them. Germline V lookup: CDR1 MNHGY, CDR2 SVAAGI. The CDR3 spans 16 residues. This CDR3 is CASSYIDRMSTDTQYF. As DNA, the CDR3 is TGTGCCAGCAGTTACATCGACAGGATGAGCACAGATACGCAGTATTTT.

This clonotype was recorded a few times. The CDR3: CASSPRQGPLEAFF. The CDR3 nucleotides are TGTGCCAGCAGTCCACGCCAGGGGCCCCTTGAAGCTTTCTTT. The chain couples TRBV7-2 to TRBJ1-1, with a tentative D call TRBD1 (6 bases). Germline-derived CDR1 and CDR2 are SGHTA and FQGNSA. V shed 6 bases and J shed 7 bases, with 18 bases lying between them. This CDR3 is built from 14 residues.

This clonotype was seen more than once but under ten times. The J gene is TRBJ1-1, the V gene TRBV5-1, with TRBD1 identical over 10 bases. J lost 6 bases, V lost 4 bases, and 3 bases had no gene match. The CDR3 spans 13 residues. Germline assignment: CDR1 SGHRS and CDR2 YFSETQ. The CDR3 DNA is TGCGCCAGCAGCGGGACAGGGGCATCTGAAGCTTTCTTT. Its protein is CASSGTGASEAFF.

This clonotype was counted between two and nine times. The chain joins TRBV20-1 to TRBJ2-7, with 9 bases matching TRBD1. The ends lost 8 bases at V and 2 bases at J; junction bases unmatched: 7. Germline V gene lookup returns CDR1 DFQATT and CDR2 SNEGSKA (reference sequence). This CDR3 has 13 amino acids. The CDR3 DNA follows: TGCAGTCCGCTCGGACAGGGGACCTACGAGCAGTACTTC. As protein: CSPLGQGTYEQYF.

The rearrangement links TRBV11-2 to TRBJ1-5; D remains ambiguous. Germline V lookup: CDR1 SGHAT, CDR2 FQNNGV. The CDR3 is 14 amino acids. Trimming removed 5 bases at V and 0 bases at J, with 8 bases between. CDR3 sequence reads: CASSELNSNQPQHF. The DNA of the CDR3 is TGTGCCAGCAGCGAGTTAAATAGCAATCAGCCCCAGCATTTT. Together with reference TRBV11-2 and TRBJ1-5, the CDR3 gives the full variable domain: EAGVAQSPRYKIIEKRQSVAFWCNPISGHATLYWYQQILGQGPKLLIQFQNNGVVDDSQLPKDRFSAERLKGVDSTLKIQPAKLEDSAVYLCASSELNSNQPQHFGDGTRLSIL.

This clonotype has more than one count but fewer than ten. CDR3: CASSLGTPLSWYEQYV. CDR3 coding DNA: TGTGCCAGCAGTCTCGGGACGCCCCTTTCTTGGTACGAGCAGTACGTC. The chain links TRBV28 to TRBJ2-7, with D perhaps being TRBD1 or TRBD2 (5 bases each). The V end lost 5 bases, the J end lost 4 bases, and 21 bases lay between the germline ends. The V gene's germline CDR1 is MDHEN and CDR2 SYDVKM. The CDR3 is made up of 16 amino acids.

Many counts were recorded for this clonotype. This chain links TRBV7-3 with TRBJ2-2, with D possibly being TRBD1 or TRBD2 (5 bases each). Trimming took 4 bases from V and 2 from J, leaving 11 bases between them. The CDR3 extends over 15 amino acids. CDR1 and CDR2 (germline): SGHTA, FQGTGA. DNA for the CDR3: TGTGCCAGCAGCTCTCGAGGGGCTAACACCGGGGAGCTGTTTTTT. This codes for CASSSRGANTGELFF.

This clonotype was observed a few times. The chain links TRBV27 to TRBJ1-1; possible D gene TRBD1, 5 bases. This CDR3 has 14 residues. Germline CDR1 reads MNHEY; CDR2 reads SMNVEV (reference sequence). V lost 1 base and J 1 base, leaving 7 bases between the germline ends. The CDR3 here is CASSLLGPNTEAFF. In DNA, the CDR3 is TGTGCCAGCAGTTTATTGGGGCCGAACACTGAAGCTTTCTTT.

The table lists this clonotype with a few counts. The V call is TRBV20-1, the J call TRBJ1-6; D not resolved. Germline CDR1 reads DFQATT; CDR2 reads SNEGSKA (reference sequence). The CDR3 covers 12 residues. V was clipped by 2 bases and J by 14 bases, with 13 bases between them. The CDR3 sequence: CSARSPTRTLHF. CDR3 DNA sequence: TGCAGTGCTAGATCACCGACGAGAACCCTCCACTTT.

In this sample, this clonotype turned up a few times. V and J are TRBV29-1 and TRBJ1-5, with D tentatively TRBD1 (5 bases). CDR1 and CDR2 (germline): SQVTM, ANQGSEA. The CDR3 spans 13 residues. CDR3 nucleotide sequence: TGCAGAGAGGGGCAGTGTATTTATCAGCCCCAGCATTTT. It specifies CREGQCIYQPQHF. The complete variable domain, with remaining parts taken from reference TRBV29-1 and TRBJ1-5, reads SAVISQKPSRDICQRGTSLTIQCQVDSQVTMMFWYRQQPGQSLTLIATANQGSEATYESGFVIDKFPISRPNLTFSTLTVSNMSPEDSSIYLCREGQCIYQPQHFGDGTRLSIL.

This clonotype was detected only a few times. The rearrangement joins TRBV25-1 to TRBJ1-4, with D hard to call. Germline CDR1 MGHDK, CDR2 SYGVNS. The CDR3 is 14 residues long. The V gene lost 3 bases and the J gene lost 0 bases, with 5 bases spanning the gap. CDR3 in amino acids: CASSDDPTNEKLFF. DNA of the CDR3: TGTGCCAGCAGTGATGACCCAACTAATGAAAAACTGTTTTTT. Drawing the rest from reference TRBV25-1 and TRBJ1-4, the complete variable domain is EADIYQTPRYLVIGTGKKITLECSQTMGHDKMYWYQQDPGMELHLIHYSYGVNSTEKGDLSSESTVSRIRTEHFPLTLESARPSHTSQYLCASSDDPTNEKLFFGSGTQLSVL.

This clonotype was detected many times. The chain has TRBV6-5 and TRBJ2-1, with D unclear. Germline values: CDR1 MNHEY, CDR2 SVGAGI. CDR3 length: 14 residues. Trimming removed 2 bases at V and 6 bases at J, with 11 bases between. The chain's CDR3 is CASSYGGISNEQFF. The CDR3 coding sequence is TGTGCCAGCAGTTACGGTGGGATATCCAATGAGCAGTTCTTC.

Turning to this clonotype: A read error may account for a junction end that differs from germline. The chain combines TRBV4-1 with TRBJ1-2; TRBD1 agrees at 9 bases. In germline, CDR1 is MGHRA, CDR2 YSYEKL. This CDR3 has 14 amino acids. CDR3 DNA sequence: TGCGCCAGCCACGGACAGGGGAGAATGTCTGGCCACACCTTC. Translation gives CASHGQGRMSGHTF.

The CDR3 reads CASSSTQGGGNQPQHF. CDR3 nucleotide sequence: TGTGCCAGCAGTAGTACCCAGGGTGGCGGCAATCAGCCCCAGCATTTT. The chain recombines TRBV12-3 or TRBV12-4 with TRBJ1-5, with D tentatively TRBD1 (5 bases). Trimming removed 5 bases from V and 2 bases from J, with 16 bases in between. This CDR3 spans 16 amino acids.

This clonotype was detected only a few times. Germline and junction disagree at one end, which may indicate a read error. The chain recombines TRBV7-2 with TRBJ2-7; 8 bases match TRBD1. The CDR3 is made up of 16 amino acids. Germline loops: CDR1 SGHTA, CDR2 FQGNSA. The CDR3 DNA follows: TGTGGCAGCAGCTCAAGCTTATACAGGGGGTCCTACGAGCAGTACTTC. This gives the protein CGSSSSLYRGSYEQYF.

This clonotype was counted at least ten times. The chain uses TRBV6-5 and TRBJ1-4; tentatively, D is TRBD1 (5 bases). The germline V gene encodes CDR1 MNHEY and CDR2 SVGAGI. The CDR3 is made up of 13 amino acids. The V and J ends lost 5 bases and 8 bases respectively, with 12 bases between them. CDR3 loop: CASSPRVWEKLFF. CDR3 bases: TGTGCCAGCAGTCCCAGGGTTTGGGAAAAACTGTTTTTT.

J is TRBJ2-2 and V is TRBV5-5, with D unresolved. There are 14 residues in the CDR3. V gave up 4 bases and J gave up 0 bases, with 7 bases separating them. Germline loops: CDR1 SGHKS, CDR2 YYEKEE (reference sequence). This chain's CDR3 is CASSGKSNTGELFF. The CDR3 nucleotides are TGTGCCAGCAGCGGAAAATCGAACACCGGGGAGCTGTTTTTT. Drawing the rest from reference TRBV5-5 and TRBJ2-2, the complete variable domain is DAGVTQSPTHLIKTRGQQVTLRCSPISGHKSVSWYQQVLGQGPQFIFQYYEKEERGRGNFPDRFSARQFPNYSSELNVNALLLGDSALYLCASSGKSNTGELFFGEGSRLTVL.

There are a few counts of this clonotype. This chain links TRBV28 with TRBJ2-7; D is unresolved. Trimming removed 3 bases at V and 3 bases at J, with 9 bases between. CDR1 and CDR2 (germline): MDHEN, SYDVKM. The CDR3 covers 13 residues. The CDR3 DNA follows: TGTGCCAGCAGTTTTAGGCTGGGCTACGAGCAGTACTTC. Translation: CASSFRLGYEQYF. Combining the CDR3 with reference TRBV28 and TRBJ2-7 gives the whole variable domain DVKVTQSSRYLVKRTGEKVFLECVQDMDHENMFWYRQDPGLGLRLIYFSYDVKMKEKGDIPEGYSVSREKKERFSLILESASTNQTSMYLCASSFRLGYEQYFGPGTRLTVT.

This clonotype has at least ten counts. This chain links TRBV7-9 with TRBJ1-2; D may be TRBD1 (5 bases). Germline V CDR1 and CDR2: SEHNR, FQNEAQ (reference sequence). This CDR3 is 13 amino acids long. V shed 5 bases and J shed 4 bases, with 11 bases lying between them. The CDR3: CASSNVTVYGYTF. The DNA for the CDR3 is TGTGCCAGCAGCAACGTGACAGTCTATGGCTACACCTTC. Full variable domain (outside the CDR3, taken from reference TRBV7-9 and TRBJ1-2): DTGVSQNPRHKITKRGQNVTFRCDPISEHNRLYWYRQTLGQGPEFLTYFQNEAQLEKSRLLSDRFSAERPKGSFSTLEIQRTEQGDSAMYLCASSNVTVYGYTFGSGTRLTVV.

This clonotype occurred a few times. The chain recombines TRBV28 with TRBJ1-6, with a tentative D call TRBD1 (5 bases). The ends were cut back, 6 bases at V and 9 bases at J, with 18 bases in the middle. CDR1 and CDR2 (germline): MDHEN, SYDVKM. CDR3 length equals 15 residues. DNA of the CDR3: TGTGCCAGCAGGGGCACCTTGGGGGAAGGTTCACCCCTCCACTTT. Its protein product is CASRGTLGEGSPLHF.

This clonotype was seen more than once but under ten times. The CDR3 loop reads CASSRRQVNQPQHF. The CDR3 DNA sequence: TGTGCCAGCAGCAGAAGACAGGTCAATCAGCCCCAGCATTTT. V is TRBV6-5 and J is TRBJ1-5, with D possibly being TRBD1 (6 bases). Trimming left V 6 bases short and J 3 bases short, with 12 bases between. Germline V CDR1 and CDR2: MNHEY, SVGAGI. The CDR3 is 14 residues long.

The CDR3 DNA is TGCAGCGTTGCCCGACGCGGGGGTGAACGGTACTTC. Protein sequence: CSVARRGGERYF. The chain uses TRBV29-1 and TRBJ2-7; 7 bases fit TRBD2. The V and J ends lost 4 bases and 12 bases, in that order; junction bases with no gene match: 12. The V gene's germline CDR1 is SQVTM and CDR2 ANQGSEA. This CDR3 spans 12 amino acids.

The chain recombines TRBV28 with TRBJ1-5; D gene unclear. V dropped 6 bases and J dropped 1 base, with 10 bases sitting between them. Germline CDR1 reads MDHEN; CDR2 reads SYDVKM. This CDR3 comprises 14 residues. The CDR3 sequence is CASSGDWSNQPQHF. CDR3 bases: TGTGCCAGCAGCGGAGACTGGAGCAATCAGCCCCAGCATTTT. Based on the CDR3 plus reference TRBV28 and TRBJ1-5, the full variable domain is DVKVTQSSRYLVKRTGEKVFLECVQDMDHENMFWYRQDPGLGLRLIYFSYDVKMKEKGDIPEGYSVSREKKERFSLILESASTNQTSMYLCASSGDWSNQPQHFGDGTRLSIL.

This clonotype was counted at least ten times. This chain's CDR3 is CASSWTGFEAFF. CDR3 nucleotide sequence: TGTGCCAGCAGTTGGACAGGTTTTGAAGCTTTCTTT. This chain links TRBV2 with TRBJ1-1, with TRBD1 matching over 7 bases. The CDR3 consists of 12 residues. In germline, CDR1 is SNHLY, CDR2 FYNNEI. The V and J ends lost 5 bases and 7 bases, in that order; junction bases with no gene match: 4.

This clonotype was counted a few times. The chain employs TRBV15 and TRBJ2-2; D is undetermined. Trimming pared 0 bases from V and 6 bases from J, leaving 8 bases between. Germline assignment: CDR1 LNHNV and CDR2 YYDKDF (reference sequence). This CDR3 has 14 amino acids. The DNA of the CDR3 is TGTGCCACCAGCAGAGATAAAGATGCCGGGGAGCTGTTTTTT. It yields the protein CATSRDKDAGELFF.

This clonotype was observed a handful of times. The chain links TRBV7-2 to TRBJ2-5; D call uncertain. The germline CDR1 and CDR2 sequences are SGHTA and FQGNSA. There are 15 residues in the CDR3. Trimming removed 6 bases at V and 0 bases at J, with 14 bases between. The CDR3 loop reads CASRIVADNQETQYF. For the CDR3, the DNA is TGTGCCAGCAGGATAGTAGCAGATAACCAAGAGACCCAGTACTTC.

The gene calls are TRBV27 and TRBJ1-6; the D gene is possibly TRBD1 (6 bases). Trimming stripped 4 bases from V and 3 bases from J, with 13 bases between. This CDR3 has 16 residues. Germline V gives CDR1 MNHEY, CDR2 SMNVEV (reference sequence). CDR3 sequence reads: CASSSQDSFYNSPLHF. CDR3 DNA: TGTGCCAGCAGTTCCCAGGACAGTTTCTATAATTCACCCCTCCACTTT.

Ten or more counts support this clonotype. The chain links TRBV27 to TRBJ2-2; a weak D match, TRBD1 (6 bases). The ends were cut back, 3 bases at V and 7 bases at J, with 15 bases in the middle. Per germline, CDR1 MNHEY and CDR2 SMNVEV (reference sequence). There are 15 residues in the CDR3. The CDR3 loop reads CASSLRQGMSGELFF. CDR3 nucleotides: TGTGCCAGCAGTTTGCGGCAGGGGATGAGCGGGGAGCTGTTTTTT.

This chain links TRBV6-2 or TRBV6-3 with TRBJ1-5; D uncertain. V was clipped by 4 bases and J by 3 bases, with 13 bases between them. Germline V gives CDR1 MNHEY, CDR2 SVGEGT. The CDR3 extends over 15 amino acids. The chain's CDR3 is CASSWNSPLNQPQHF. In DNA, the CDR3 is TGTGCCAGCAGTTGGAACAGCCCTCTCAATCAGCCCCAGCATTTT.

This CDR3 is CASSLEWTSSTDTQYF. The CDR3 nucleotides are TGTGCCAGCAGCTTAGAATGGACTAGCAGCACAGATACGCAGTATTTT. V gene TRBV11-3 combines with J gene TRBJ2-3; TRBD2 aligns across 8 bases. The trim removed 0 bases at V and 0 bases at J, leaving 2 bases unmatched. This CDR3 spans 16 amino acids. Germline CDR1 SGHNT, CDR2 YENEEA.

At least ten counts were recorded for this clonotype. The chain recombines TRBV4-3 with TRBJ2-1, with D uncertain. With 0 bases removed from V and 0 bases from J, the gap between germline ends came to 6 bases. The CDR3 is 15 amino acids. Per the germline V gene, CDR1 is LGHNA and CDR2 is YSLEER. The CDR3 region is CASSQDASSYNEQFF. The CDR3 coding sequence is TGCGCCAGCAGCCAAGACGCAAGCTCCTACAATGAGCAGTTCTTC.